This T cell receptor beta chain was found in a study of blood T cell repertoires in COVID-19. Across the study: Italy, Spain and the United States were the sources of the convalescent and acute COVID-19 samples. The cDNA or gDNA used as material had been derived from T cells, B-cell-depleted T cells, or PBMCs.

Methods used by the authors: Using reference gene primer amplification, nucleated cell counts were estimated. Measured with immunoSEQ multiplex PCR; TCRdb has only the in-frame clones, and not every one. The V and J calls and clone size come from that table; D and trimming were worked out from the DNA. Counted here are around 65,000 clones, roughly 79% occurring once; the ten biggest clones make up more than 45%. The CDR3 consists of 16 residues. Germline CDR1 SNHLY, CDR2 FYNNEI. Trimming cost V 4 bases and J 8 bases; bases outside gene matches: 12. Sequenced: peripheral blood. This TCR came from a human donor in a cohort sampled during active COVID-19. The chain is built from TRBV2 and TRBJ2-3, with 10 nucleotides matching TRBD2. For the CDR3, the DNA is TGTGCCAGCAGTGTCATACCCGCTAGCGGGAGAGGTACGCAGTATTTT. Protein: CASSVIPASGRGTQYF.